The rows below give T cell receptor beta chains drawn from one sample of a study of T cell repertoires in cytomegalovirus infection. TCRdb passed the reads through MiXCR, listing each CDR3 protein once. The table has roughly 700,000 distinct CDR3 sequences, about 33% seen once; the top ten hold 15% to 20%. Which antigens these TCRs recognize remains unknown. The sample was cultured PBMCs, taken from culture after CMV antigen stimulation. These receptors came from a human donor in good health (CMV status not recorded). Some clones in this sample may be carry-over from other donors' samples. The conserved cysteine and the conserved F or W are not part of the CDR3 here. The D gene is left open where the match is weak.

v_gene	j_gene	d_gene	CDR3aa
TRBV7-8	TRBJ1-5	NA	ASSLVPWRKGPGSNQPQH
TRBV12-3/TRBV12-4	TRBJ1-2	TRBD1	ASSPGDRTDNYGYT
TRBV4-1	TRBJ1-2	NA	ASSHLDSVNYGYT
TRBV7-2	TRBJ2-3	NA	ASSLAGVAVRDTQY
TRBV12-3/TRBV12-4	TRBJ1-5	NA	ASRRSLGGSGNQPQH
TRBV6-8	TRBJ2-3	NA	ASSYSLSDTQY
TRBV6-5	TRBJ2-3	TRBD2	ASSYGGGRVDTQY
TRBV12-3/TRBV12-4	TRBJ1-1	TRBD1	ATWRGTGGFLNTEAF
TRBV7-2	TRBJ2-3	NA	ASSLRQTDTQY
TRBV28	TRBJ2-5	TRBD1	AIGTGGWETQY